This TCR beta chain stems from a study of blood T cell repertoires in COVID-19. On the study more broadly: Whether acute or convalescent, the COVID-19 samples came from the United States, Italy and Spain. T cells, B-cell-depleted T cells, or PBMCs provided the cDNA or gDNA that served as material.

The trim removed 4 bases at V and 4 bases at J, leaving 11 bases unmatched. The CDR3 runs 17 residues. Germline V gene sequence: CDR1 SGHDT, CDR2 YYEEEE. Original processing notes: It was from reference gene primer amplification that nucleated cell counts were estimated. Sequencing was performed with immunoSEQ multiplex PCR; in TCRdb, only in-frame clones are kept and a portion is missing. For V, J and clone size, that table is used; D and trimming come from the DNA. The sample yields some 130,000 clones, approximately 77% seen once. The chain links TRBV5-6 to TRBJ1-1; 12 bases are shared with TRBD1. This clonotype was obtained from a man older than 75 with acute or convalescent COVID-19. The sequencing sample was made of peripheral blood. The CDR3, as DNA: TGTGCCAGCAGCGCCGGGACAGGGGGCGCTTGGGGCACTGAAGCTTTCTTT. It codes for CASSAGTGGAWGTEAFF.